The 27 T cell receptor beta chains presented below share a single source sample, sequenced in a study of T cell repertoires in cytomegalovirus infection (dated by TCRdb to between 2018 and 2021). Sequenced using an Illumina HiSeq 1500. TCRdb trimmed public reads at Q25 via fastp, called clones via MiXCR and kept in-frame beta chains. Rows are combined by CDR3 protein, so each entry shows the most common genes and DNA. The table for this sample lists about 230,000 distinct CDR3 sequences; 22% of them were counted only once. Over 15% of the sample is taken by the ten largest. Specimen: CD8+ T cells from PBMCs. The source is a human donor in good health (CMV status not recorded). Some clones in this sample may be carry-over from other donors' samples.

This clonotype was seen many times. The chain joins TRBV28 to TRBJ1-6; D gene ambiguous. With 0 bases removed from V and 9 bases from J, the gap between germline ends came to 3 bases. The CDR3 runs to 12 residues. CDR1 is MDHEN, CDR2 SYDVKM, per germline. The CDR3 loop is CASSLWGSPLHF. The CDR3 nucleotides read TGTGCCAGCAGTTTATGGGGTTCACCCCTCCACTTT. Supplemented by reference TRBV28 and TRBJ1-6, the full variable domain reads DVKVTQSSRYLVKRTGEKVFLECVQDMDHENMFWYRQDPGLGLRLIYFSYDVKMKEKGDIPEGYSVSREKKERFSLILESASTNQTSMYLCASSLWGSPLHFGNGTRLTVT.

This chain uses TRBV15 with TRBJ2-5; possible D gene TRBD2, 5 bases. Germline V gene data show CDR1 as LNHNV and CDR2 as YYDKDF (reference sequence). The CDR3 consists of 14 residues. Trimming stripped 2 bases from V and 1 base from J, with 8 bases between. In DNA, the CDR3 is TGTGCCACCAGCAGACGGGGATCCCAAGAGACCCAGTACTTC. Protein product: CATSRRGSQETQYF.

This clonotype was recorded many times. The gene calls are TRBV7-2 and TRBJ1-6; tentatively, D is TRBD1 (6 bases). Trimming left V 6 bases short and J 0 bases short, with 12 bases between. This CDR3 has 16 amino acids. The germline gives CDR1 SGHTA, CDR2 FQGNSA. CDR3 region: CASRATGSSYNSPLHF. The CDR3 nucleotides read TGTGCCAGCAGAGCCACAGGGAGCTCCTATAATTCACCCCTCCACTTT.

CDR3 bases: TGTGCCACCCACAGGGTCCATGAACCCCCCTACGAGCAGTACTTC. This codes for CATHRVHEPPYEQYF. This chain links TRBV2 with TRBJ2-7, with a possible D match to TRBD1 (6 bases). The CDR3 consists of 15 residues. CDR1 is SNHLY and CDR2 is FYNNEI in the germline V gene. The V end was cut by 10 bases, the J end by 2 bases, with 21 bases between.

This clonotype was observed a handful of times. The chain links TRBV20-1 to TRBJ2-1, with D perhaps assigned TRBD1 or TRBD2 (6 bases each). The CDR3 is 15 residues long. The ends were cut back, 5 bases at V and 6 bases at J, with 20 bases in the middle. Germline loops: CDR1 DFQATT, CDR2 SNEGSKA (reference sequence). The CDR3 DNA sequence: TGCAGTGCTGATAATCGCGGGACAAACGGCAATGAGCAGTTCTTC. This encodes CSADNRGTNGNEQFF.

This clonotype was seen ten or more times. The chain employs TRBV4-1 and TRBJ1-4; no clear D gene. The CDR3 sequence is 15 residues long. Trimming took off 0 bases at V and 7 bases at J, with 12 bases between the two ends. Germline V gene lookup returns CDR1 MGHRA and CDR2 YSYEKL. The CDR3 DNA reads as TGCGCCAGCAGCCAAGATTCGGGGAGTGGTGAAAAACTGTTTTTT. Translating gives CASSQDSGSGEKLFF.

The chain recombines TRBV15 with TRBJ1-5, with D unclear. Germline V gives CDR1 LNHNV, CDR2 YYDKDF (reference sequence). Trimming took off 5 bases at V and 0 bases at J, with 11 bases between the two ends. This CDR3 contains 15 residues. The CDR3 bases are TGTGCCACCAGCCCGGGTACCCTTAGCAATCAGCCCCAGCATTTT. Translating it yields CATSPGTLSNQPQHF.

The rearrangement uses TRBV9 and TRBJ2-1, with TRBD2 matching over 10 bases. Per germline, CDR1 SGDLS and CDR2 YYNGEE. The CDR3 is made up of 14 amino acids. After removal of 2 bases from V and 7 bases from J, the junction contained 3 bases not matched to a gene. The chain's CDR3 is CASSVLAGVNEQFF. The CDR3 DNA follows: TGTGCCAGCAGCGTCCTAGCGGGGGTAAATGAGCAGTTCTTC. The whole variable domain, filled in from reference TRBV9 and TRBJ2-1, reads DSGVTQTPKHLITATGQRVTLRCSPRSGDLSVYWYQQSLDQGLQFLIQYYNGEERAKGNILERFSAQQFPDLHSELNLSSLELGDSALYFCASSVLAGVNEQFFGPGTRLTVL.

This clonotype was picked up many times. The rearrangement uses TRBV2 and TRBJ2-7; a weak D match, TRBD1 (5 bases). The CDR3 is 14 residues long. CDR1 is SNHLY and CDR2 is FYNNEI in the germline V gene. V lost 6 bases, J lost 7 bases, and 19 bases lay in between. The CDR3 loop reads CASSKTANLGEQYF. The CDR3 region has the DNA TGTGCCAGCAGCAAGACAGCCAACTTGGGGGAGCAGTACTTC.

The V call is TRBV20-1, the J call TRBJ2-5, with D hard to call. V lost 8 bases to trimming and J lost 5 bases, with 15 bases between them. The CDR3 length is 12 residues. Germline CDR1 is DFQATT and CDR2 is SNEGSKA (reference sequence). The CDR3 nucleotides are TGCAGTCTGCTAGAGTTGGAGGAGACCCAGTACTTC. Encoded protein: CSLLELEETQYF.

A few counts support this clonotype. The chain carries TRBV29-1 and TRBJ2-1; 8 nucleotides agree with TRBD2. The germline V gene has CDR1 SQVTM and CDR2 ANQGSEA. The CDR3 runs to 17 residues. V lost 4 bases and J lost 0; bases outside the gene matches: 11. DNA of the CDR3: TGCAGCGTTGTTGATGGTAGCGGGGCGAGCTCCTACAATGAGCAGTTCTTC. As protein: CSVVDGSGASSYNEQFF.

This clonotype was observed many times. The rearrangement links TRBV7-9 to TRBJ2-7; D is possibly TRBD1 (5 bases). The CDR3 is made up of 14 amino acids. The V gene lost 5 bases and the J gene lost 2 bases, with 13 bases spanning the gap. Per germline, CDR1 SEHNR and CDR2 FQNEAQ (reference sequence). For the CDR3, the DNA is TGTGCCAGCAGCATAGGATGGGGCCCCTACGAGCAGTACTTC. Amino acids: CASSIGWGPYEQYF.

Only a few counts were recorded for this clonotype. The V call is TRBV20-1, the J call TRBJ1-2; 7 positions match TRBD1. The length of the CDR3 is 15 residues. Trimming removed 3 bases from V and 0 bases from J; junction bases left unmatched: 7. Per the germline V gene, CDR1 is DFQATT and CDR2 is SNEGSKA (reference sequence). The DNA for the CDR3 is TGCAGTGCTAGGCATCGGGACAGACCTAACTATGGCTACACCTTC. It codes for CSARHRDRPNYGYTF.

CDR3 sequence reads: CASSSTLPLTGVKETQYF. The CDR3 DNA reads TGTGCCAGCAGCTCGACCCTTCCCTTGACAGGGGTAAAAGAGACCCAGTACTTC. This sequence joins TRBV12-3 or TRBV12-4 and TRBJ2-5; 8 nucleotides line up with TRBD1. The CDR3 loop spans 18 amino acids. J lost 3 bases, V lost 6 bases, and 18 bases had no gene match.

The chain uses TRBV2 and TRBJ1-1; 12 bases match TRBD1. V lost 6 bases, J lost 7 bases, and 9 bases stayed unmatched. The CDR3 covers 15 residues. Germline loops: CDR1 SNHLY, CDR2 FYNNEI. In nucleotides, the CDR3 is TGTGCCAGCAGGAACCCGGGACAGGGGGCTCTTGAAGCTTTCTTT. Protein product: CASRNPGQGALEAFF.

This clonotype was recorded many times. Its ends do not fully match the called genes, so a read error is possible. This rearrangement joins TRBV27 to TRBJ1-1; the match to TRBD1 covers 8 bases. The CDR3 is 12 amino acids. The germline gives CDR1 MNHEY, CDR2 SMNVEV (reference sequence). CDR3 sequence (DNA): TGTGCCAGCAGTACACAACAGGGGGAAGGGATCTTT. Encoded protein: CASSTQQGEGIF.

This clonotype was seen a handful of times. The rearrangement uses TRBV12-3 or TRBV12-4 and TRBJ2-1, with 10 bases that match TRBD2. With V trimmed by 7 bases and J by 8 bases, 17 bases remained unmatched. This CDR3 is built from 17 residues. CDR3 in amino acids: CASTWRAGGPEEDEQFF. In DNA, the CDR3 is TGTGCCAGCACCTGGCGAGCGGGGGGGCCGGAGGAGGATGAGCAGTTCTTC.

Worth noting for this clonotype: With a much larger clone just one base away, this may be a read error. J is TRBJ1-2 and V is TRBV7-8, with no clear D. Trimming left V 4 bases short and J 3 bases short, with 15 bases between. The CDR3 runs 15 residues. Germline loops: CDR1 SGHVS, CDR2 FQNEAQ. The CDR3 protein is CASSSGRHRDYGYTF. CDR3 coding DNA: TGTGCCAGCAGCTCGGGGAGGCACAGAGACTATGGCTACACCTTC.

J is TRBJ2-7 and V is TRBV2; D gene ambiguous. Germline-derived CDR1 and CDR2 are SNHLY and FYNNEI. The ends were cut back, 0 bases at V and 5 bases at J, with 17 bases in the middle. This CDR3 contains 16 residues. CDR3 amino acids: CASSEAGRVGSNEQYF. For the CDR3, the DNA is TGTGCCAGCAGTGAAGCGGGAAGGGTGGGTTCGAACGAGCAGTACTTC.

This clonotype appeared many times. The V and J genes are TRBV12-3 or TRBV12-4 and TRBJ1-1, with unresolved D. CDR3 length: 14 residues. Trimming took 6 bases from V and 5 from J, leaving 16 bases between them. CDR3 loop: CASSFRPLGTEAFF. The CDR3, as DNA: TGTGCCAGCAGCTTCCGACCCTTAGGAACTGAAGCTTTCTTT.

This clonotype was seen at least ten times. The genes are TRBV29-1 and TRBJ1-1, with D possibly being TRBD1 (5 bases). V lost 7 bases to trimming and J lost 8 bases, with 17 bases between them. From germline, CDR1 is SQVTM and CDR2 ANQGSEA. The CDR3 loop spans 12 amino acids. This CDR3 is CSGCRESWEAFF. The CDR3 region has the DNA TGCAGCGGTTGCAGGGAAAGCTGGGAAGCTTTCTTT.

Only a few counts were recorded for this clonotype. V is TRBV29-1 and J is TRBJ1-4; D is uncertain. CDR1 is SQVTM, CDR2 ANQGSEA, per germline. This CDR3 contains 13 residues. V was shortened by 6 bases and J by 0 bases, with 8 bases between the two germline ends. The CDR3: CSVTAATNEKLFF. In nucleotides, the CDR3 is TGCAGCGTCACAGCCGCAACTAATGAAAAACTGTTTTTT.

This clonotype was seen a few times. The gene calls are TRBV29-1 and TRBJ1-1; no definite D call. The CDR3 loop spans 14 amino acids. The V end was cut by 5 bases, the J end by 3 bases, with 16 bases between. CDR1 and CDR2 (germline): SQVTM, ANQGSEA. The CDR3 DNA is TGCAGCGTTCGACAAACGGACGGTCACACTGAAGCTTTCTTT. The encoded protein is CSVRQTDGHTEAFF.

This clonotype was observed a handful of times. The chain has TRBV11-2 and TRBJ2-1, with D perhaps TRBD1 (6 bases). The V end lost 5 bases, the J end lost 9 bases, and 11 bases lay between the germline ends. The CDR3 is 12 residues long. Germline lookup yields CDR1 SGHAT and CDR2 FQNNGV. The CDR3, as DNA: TGTGCCAGCAGCCCGGGGACACCTGAGCAGTTCTTC. Protein: CASSPGTPEQFF.

The chain employs TRBV4-1 and TRBJ2-5, with D possibly being TRBD1 (6 bases). CDR3 length: 17 amino acids. Trimming left V 0 bases short and J 1 base short, with 15 bases between. CDR1 MGHRA and CDR2 YSYEKL come from the germline V gene. This chain's CDR3 is CASSQDGGGGGQETQYF. CDR3 nucleotides: TGCGCCAGCAGCCAAGATGGTGGTGGGGGCGGCCAAGAGACCCAGTACTTC.

A few counts support this clonotype. The V and J genes are TRBV9 and TRBJ2-2, with D uncertain. The CDR3 loop spans 12 amino acids. Trimming removed 4 bases from V and 6 bases from J, with 7 bases in between. CDR1 is SGDLS, CDR2 YYNGEE, per germline. As DNA, the CDR3 is TGTGCCAGCAGCCCTTTCCCCGGGGAGCTGTTTTTT. Its protein is CASSPFPGELFF. The whole variable domain, remainder taken from reference TRBV9 and TRBJ2-2, is DSGVTQTPKHLITATGQRVTLRCSPRSGDLSVYWYQQSLDQGLQFLIQYYNGEERAKGNILERFSAQQFPDLHSELNLSSLELGDSALYFCASSPFPGELFFGEGSRLTVL.

This sequence joins TRBV12-3 or TRBV12-4 and TRBJ2-1; a possible D gene is TRBD1 (6 bases). CDR3 size: 16 residues. Trimming stripped 7 bases from V and 3 bases from J, with 19 bases between. CDR3 bases: TGTGCCAGCACCTCATCTAGGGGGTTTTTCTACAATGAGCAGTTCTTC. It is translated as CASTSSRGFFYNEQFF.